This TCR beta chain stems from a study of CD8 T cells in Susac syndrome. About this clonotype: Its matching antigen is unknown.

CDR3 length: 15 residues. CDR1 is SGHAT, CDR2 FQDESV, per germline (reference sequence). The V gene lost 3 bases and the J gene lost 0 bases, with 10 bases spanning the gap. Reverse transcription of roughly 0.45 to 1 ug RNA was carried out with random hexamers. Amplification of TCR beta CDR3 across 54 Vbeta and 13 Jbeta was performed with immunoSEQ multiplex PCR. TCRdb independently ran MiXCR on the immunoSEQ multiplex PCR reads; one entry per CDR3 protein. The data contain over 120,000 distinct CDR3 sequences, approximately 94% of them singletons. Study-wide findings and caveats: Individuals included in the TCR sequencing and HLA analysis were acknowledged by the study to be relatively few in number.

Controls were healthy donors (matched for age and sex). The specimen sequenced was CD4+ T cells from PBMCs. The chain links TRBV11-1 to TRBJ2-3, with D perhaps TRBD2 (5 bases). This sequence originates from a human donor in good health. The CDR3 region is CASSFGGLSTDTQYF. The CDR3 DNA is TGTGCCAGCAGCTTTGGCGGACTCAGCACAGATACGCAGTATTTT. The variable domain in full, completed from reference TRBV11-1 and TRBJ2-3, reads EAEVAQSPRYKITEKSQAVAFWCDPISGHATLYWYRQILGQGPELLVQFQDESVVDDSQLPKDRFSAERLKGVDSTLKIQPAELGDSAMYLCASSFGGLSTDTQYFGPGTRLTVL.